This passage covers 27 T cell receptor beta chains from one sample sequenced in a study of blood T cell repertoires in COVID-19. Repertoires were generated with immunoSEQ multiplex PCR, while TCRdb's copy carries only in-frame clones and drops some. The sample carries 100,000 to 140,000 clones, about 80% recorded once. Sequenced material: peripheral blood. All receptors come from a man between 65 and 80 years old with acute or convalescent COVID-19.

This chain joins TRBV6-7 and TRBJ2-2; 8 nucleotides agree with TRBD1. TRBV6-7 has ORF status, its function being uncertain. The CDR3 extends over 14 amino acids. Trimming at V came to 6 bases and at J to 1 base, leaving 1 base not matched to a gene. The CDR3 is CASRGQENTGELFF. CDR3 nucleotide sequence: TGTGCCAGCAGGGGACAGGAGAACACCGGGGAGCTGTTTTTT.

The chain is built from TRBV6-1 and TRBJ2-2, with unresolved D. V was clipped by 1 base and J by 3 bases, with 6 bases between them. The CDR3 is 14 amino acids. Germline V lookup: CDR1 MNHNS, CDR2 SASEGT. In nucleotides, the CDR3 is TGTGCCAGCAGTGAAGGGCCCTACACCGGGGAGCTGTTTTTT. Translated: CASSEGPYTGELFF.

The chain is built from TRBV6-1 and TRBJ1-1; no firm D call. The V end lost 1 base, the J end lost 1 base, and 16 bases lay between the germline ends. Looked up from germline, CDR1 is MNHNS and CDR2 is SASEGT. The CDR3 length is 17 residues. The CDR3 bases are TGTGCCAGCAGTGAAGAATCTCGCCAGCGGGCGAACACTGAAGCTTTCTTT. Its translation: CASSEESRQRANTEAFF.

V and J are TRBV19 and TRBJ1-1; D gene uncertain. The CDR3 covers 13 residues. V was cut by 8 bases and J by 1 base, with 11 bases left in between. Germline CDR1 LNHDA, CDR2 SQIVND (reference sequence). CDR3 DNA sequence: TGTGCCAGTGGGCGAGATACGAACACTGAAGCTTTCTTT. Translated, it gives CASGRDTNTEAFF.

The chain uses TRBV19 and TRBJ2-2; 11 nucleotides line up with TRBD1. J gave up 6 bases and V 4 bases, and 1 base lay outside the gene matches. Germline V gives CDR1 LNHDA, CDR2 SQIVND (reference sequence). The CDR3 is 14 amino acids. The CDR3 is CASSTDRGPGELFF. As DNA, the CDR3 is TGTGCCAGTAGTACGGACAGGGGGCCCGGGGAGCTGTTTTTT.

The chain recombines TRBV21-1 with TRBJ2-1; no check of the table's D call, TRBD2, against the DNA was made. TRBV21-1 is listed as a pseudogene. The CDR3 runs 17 residues. CDR3 residues: CASSKDLEYGLNNEQFF. The CDR3 DNA follows: TGTGCCAGCAGCAAAGATCTAGAGTATGGTTTAAACAATGAGCAGTTCTTC.

In its sample, this clone was seen once. The chain links TRBV7-8 to TRBJ2-4; 8 bases agree with TRBD1. Trimming took 2 bases from V and 0 from J; bases not matched to a gene: 6. Germline V gene lookup returns CDR1 SGHVS and CDR2 FQNEAQ. This CDR3 contains 17 residues. DNA of the CDR3: TGTGCCAGCAGCTTACGGAGGACAGGGCAAGCCAAAAACATTCAGTACTTC. Protein: CASSLRRTGQAKNIQYF.

The gene calls are TRBV27 and TRBJ2-5; 7 bases fit TRBD2. The CDR3 extends over 15 amino acids. J was trimmed by 3 bases and V by 0 bases; bases with no gene match: 4. Looked up from germline, CDR1 is MNHEY and CDR2 is SMNVEV (reference sequence). CDR3 nucleotides: TGTGCCAGCAGTTTATCCCGGGGGGTAAAAGAGACCCAGTACTTC. As protein: CASSLSRGVKETQYF.

The gene calls are TRBV2 and TRBJ1-6, with D hard to call. Per the germline V gene, CDR1 is SNHLY and CDR2 is FYNNEI. The length of the CDR3 is 15 residues. Trimming removed 3 bases at V and 7 bases at J, with 13 bases between. CDR3 sequence (DNA): TGTGCCAGCAGTGAGAGGGAGGTCGGGAATTCACCCCTCCACTTT. Residues: CASSEREVGNSPLHF.

This clone was seen once. The gene calls are TRBV4-1 and TRBJ2-5; 8 nucleotides align to TRBD2. After removal of 0 bases from V and 7 bases from J, the junction contained 7 bases not matched to a gene. The CDR3 is made up of 15 amino acids. Per the germline V gene, CDR1 is MGHRA and CDR2 is YSYEKL. The CDR3 loop reads CASSQDAAGEATQYF. The CDR3 bases are TGCGCCAGCAGCCAAGATGCAGCGGGGGAAGCGACCCAGTACTTC.

This clone has just one count. The rearrangement joins TRBV5-1 to TRBJ1-2, with a weak D call TRBD1 (6 bases). The CDR3 extends over 14 amino acids. CDR1 is SGHRS, CDR2 YFSETQ, per germline. Between the trimmed V and J ends, which lost 0 bases and 3 bases, there was a span of 9 bases. The chain's CDR3 is CASSLEAGDYGYTF. The CDR3 DNA sequence: TGCGCCAGCAGCTTGGAGGCAGGGGACTATGGCTACACCTTC.

With respect to this clone: At one end the junction does not follow the germline gene, possibly because of a read error. The chain carries TRBV5-1 and TRBJ2-3; weak D call: TRBD2 (7 bases). Germline V gene data show CDR1 as SGHRS and CDR2 as YFSETQ. The CDR3 runs 13 residues. The CDR3, as DNA: TGCGCCAGCAGTACGGGGGGCACGGATACGCAGTATTTT. It encodes CASSTGGTDTQYF.

The chain joins TRBV11-1 to TRBJ2-5; 9 nucleotides agree with TRBD1. The CDR3 has 16 amino acids. V lost 3 bases to trimming and J lost 5 bases; unmatched junction nucleotides: 10. Germline V lookup: CDR1 SGHAT, CDR2 FQDESV (reference sequence). CDR3 sequence: CASSFIGQGTGETQYF. CDR3 in DNA: TGTGCCAGCAGCTTTATTGGACAGGGGACGGGGGAGACCCAGTACTTC.

This chain connects TRBV19 to TRBJ1-1; 8 nucleotides agree with TRBD1. The germline V gene has CDR1 LNHDA and CDR2 SQIVND (reference sequence). The CDR3 sequence is 14 residues long. J lost 2 bases, V lost 7 bases, and 6 bases had no gene match. CDR3 protein: CASTTGDPNTEAFF. CDR3 sequence (DNA): TGTGCCAGTACGACAGGGGACCCCAACACTGAAGCTTTCTTT.

The V and J genes are TRBV2 and TRBJ1-1; 7 positions agree with TRBD1. Trimming cost V 7 bases and J 2 bases; bases outside gene matches: 10. Germline values: CDR1 SNHLY, CDR2 FYNNEI. There are 15 residues in the CDR3. The CDR3 region has the DNA TGTGCCAGCACGATCTTGGGACAGCAAAACACTGAAGCTTTCTTT. Amino acids: CASTILGQQNTEAFF.

The chain has TRBV6-5 and TRBJ2-1; D possibly corresponds to TRBD2 (6 bases). The CDR3 has 14 amino acids. Germline V CDR1 and CDR2: MNHEY, SVGAGI. V shed 7 bases and J shed 0 bases, with 10 bases lying between them. The CDR3 DNA reads TGTGCCAGCAACGGACTAAGCTCCTACAATGAGCAGTTCTTC. Its protein is CASNGLSSYNEQFF.

CDR3 loop: CASSYDGVKNIQYF. CDR3 nucleotides: TGTGCCAGCAGTTATGACGGGGTCAAAAACATTCAGTACTTC. The chain combines TRBV6-5 with TRBJ2-4, with a weak D call TRBD2 (5 bases). Germline loops: CDR1 MNHEY, CDR2 SVGAGI. The germline V and J ends were trimmed by 3 bases and 3 bases, with 9 bases remaining between them. The CDR3 contains 14 residues.

This clone has more than one count but fewer than ten. This chain joins TRBV27 and TRBJ1-6, with TRBD1 matching 10 bases. J lost 10 bases, V lost 6 bases, and 6 bases had no gene match. This CDR3 has 14 residues. Germline V gene sequence: CDR1 MNHEY, CDR2 SMNVEV (reference sequence). CDR3: CASRGQGIESPLHF. The CDR3 DNA reads TGTGCCAGCAGGGGACAGGGGATAGAGTCACCCCTCCACTTT.

The J gene is TRBJ1-5, the V gene TRBV5-1, with D perhaps TRBD1 (6 bases). The CDR3 has 15 amino acids. Deletions cut 4 bases from V and 7 bases from J, with 18 bases between. Germline V lookup: CDR1 SGHRS, CDR2 YFSETQ. CDR3 DNA sequence: TGCGCCAGCAGCCCGAGTACAGGGACCAACCAGCCCCAGCATTTT. It translates to CASSPSTGTNQPQHF.

This chain joins TRBV12-3 or TRBV12-4 and TRBJ2-2; a possible D gene is TRBD2 (6 bases). There are 13 residues in the CDR3. Trimming removed 5 bases at V and 6 bases at J, with 10 bases between. The CDR3 spells CASSARRAGELFF. The CDR3, as DNA: TGTGCCAGCAGTGCGCGGAGGGCCGGGGAGCTGTTTTTT.

The rearrangement links TRBV18 to TRBJ2-7; TRBD1 is a possible D gene (6 bases). The CDR3 runs to 14 residues. Trimming left V 2 bases short and J 3 bases short, with 11 bases between. Germline CDR1 is KGHSH and CDR2 is LQKENI. CDR3 amino acids: CASSPSEGGYEQYF. For the CDR3, the DNA is TGTGCCAGCTCACCAAGTGAAGGGGGCTACGAGCAGTACTTC.

This clone has only a few counts. The chain links TRBV19 to TRBJ1-1; tentative D call: TRBD1 (6 bases). Trimming cost V 5 bases and J 1 base, with 8 bases left between them. The CDR3 runs 13 residues. Germline CDR1 reads LNHDA; CDR2 reads SQIVND (reference sequence). The CDR3 here is CASSVQGNTEAFF. CDR3 nucleotide sequence: TGTGCCAGTAGTGTACAGGGGAACACTGAAGCTTTCTTT.

This chain links TRBV6-5 with TRBJ2-7, with TRBD2 identical over 7 bases. Germline trimming cut 6 bases from V and 2 bases from J; bases unmatched to any gene: 4. The CDR3 has 13 residues. Germline loops: CDR1 MNHEY, CDR2 SVGAGI. CDR3 nucleotides: TGTGCCAGCAGGACTAGCTACCCCTACGAGCAGTACTTC. It specifies CASRTSYPYEQYF.

Relative to its sample, this clone is medium-sized. This chain connects TRBV15 to TRBJ1-2; TRBD1 matches at 10 bases. V lost 0 bases to trimming and J lost 2 bases; unmatched junction nucleotides: 9. In germline, CDR1 is LNHNV, CDR2 YYDKDF (reference sequence). CDR3 size: 18 residues. DNA for the CDR3: TGTGCCACCAGCAGAGACTGGACAGGGGGAACTACAAACTATGGCTACACCTTC. This gives the protein CATSRDWTGGTTNYGYTF.

J is TRBJ2-3 and V is TRBV7-6; TRBD1 matches 7 bases. CDR1 is SGHVS and CDR2 is FNYEAQ in the germline V gene. This CDR3 is built from 16 residues. With V trimmed by 5 bases and J by 2 bases, 10 bases remained unmatched. The CDR3 DNA follows: TGTGCCAGCAGCGCGACGAGGGGGCAGACCACAGATACGCAGTATTTT. Protein product: CASSATRGQTTDTQYF.

This clone was seen a few times. The chain uses TRBV2 and TRBJ1-5; 8 nucleotides line up with TRBD1. Germline lookup yields CDR1 SNHLY and CDR2 FYNNEI. With 4 bases clipped from V and 15 bases from J, the junction kept 5 bases outside the gene matches. CDR3 length: 11 residues. The CDR3 sequence is CASSADRVVHF. CDR3 nucleotide sequence: TGTGCCAGCAGTGCGGACAGGGTGGTGCATTTT.

This CDR3 reads CASSESSSSGWNEQFF. In DNA form, the CDR3 reads TGTGCCAGCAGTGAAAGTTCGTCTAGCGGGTGGAATGAGCAGTTCTTC. The chain couples TRBV2 to TRBJ2-1; TRBD2 matches 8 bases. CDR1 SNHLY and CDR2 FYNNEI come from the germline V gene. V shed 2 bases and J 7 bases; nucleotides not matched to a gene: 10. This CDR3 has 16 amino acids.